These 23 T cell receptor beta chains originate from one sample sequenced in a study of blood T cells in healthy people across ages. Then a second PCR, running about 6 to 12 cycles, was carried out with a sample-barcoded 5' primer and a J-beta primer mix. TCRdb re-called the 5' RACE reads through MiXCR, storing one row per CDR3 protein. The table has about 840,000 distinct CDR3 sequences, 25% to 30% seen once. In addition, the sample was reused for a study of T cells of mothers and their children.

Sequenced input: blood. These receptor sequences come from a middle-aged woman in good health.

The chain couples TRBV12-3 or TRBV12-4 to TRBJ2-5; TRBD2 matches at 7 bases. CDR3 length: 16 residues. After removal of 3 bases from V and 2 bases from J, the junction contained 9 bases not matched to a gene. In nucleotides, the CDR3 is TGTGCCAGCAGTTTCAACACTGCCGGGGGGCAAGAGACCCAGTACTTC. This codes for CASSFNTAGGQETQYF.

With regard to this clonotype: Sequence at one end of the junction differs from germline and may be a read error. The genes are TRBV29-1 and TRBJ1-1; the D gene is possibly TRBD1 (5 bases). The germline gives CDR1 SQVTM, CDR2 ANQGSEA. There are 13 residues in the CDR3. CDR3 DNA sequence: TGCAGCGTTGATACGGGGACGAACACTAAAGCTTTCTTT. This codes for CSVDTGTNTKAFF.

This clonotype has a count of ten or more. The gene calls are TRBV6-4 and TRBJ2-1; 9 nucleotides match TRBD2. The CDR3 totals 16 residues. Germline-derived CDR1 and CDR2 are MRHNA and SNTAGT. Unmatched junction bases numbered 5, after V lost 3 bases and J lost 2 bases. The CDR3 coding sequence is TGTGCCAGCAGTGAAAATATAGCGGGGGCCTACAATGAGCAGTTCTTC. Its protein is CASSENIAGAYNEQFF.

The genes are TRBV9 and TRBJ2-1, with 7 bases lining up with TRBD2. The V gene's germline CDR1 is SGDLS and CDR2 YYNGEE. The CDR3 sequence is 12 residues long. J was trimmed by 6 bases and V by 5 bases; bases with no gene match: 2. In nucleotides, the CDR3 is TGTGCCAGCAGGGGGGGGGGCAATGAGCAGTTCTTC. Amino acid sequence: CASRGGGNEQFF. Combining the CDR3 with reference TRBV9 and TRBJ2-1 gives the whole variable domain DSGVTQTPKHLITATGQRVTLRCSPRSGDLSVYWYQQSLDQGLQFLIQYYNGEERAKGNILERFSAQQFPDLHSELNLSSLELGDSALYFCASRGGGNEQFFGPGTRLTVL.

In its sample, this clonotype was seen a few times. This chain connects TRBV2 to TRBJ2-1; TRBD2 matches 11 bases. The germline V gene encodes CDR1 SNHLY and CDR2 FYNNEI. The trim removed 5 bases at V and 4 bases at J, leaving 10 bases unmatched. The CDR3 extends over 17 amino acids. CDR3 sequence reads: CASSLLAGALIYNEQFF. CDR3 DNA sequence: TGTGCCAGCAGTCTACTAGCGGGGGCCCTGATTTACAATGAGCAGTTCTTC. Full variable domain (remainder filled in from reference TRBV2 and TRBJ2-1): EPEVTQTPSHQVTQMGQEVILRCVPISNHLYFYWYRQILGQKVEFLVSFYNNEISEKSEIFDDQFSVERPDGSNFTLKIRSTKLEDSAMYFCASSLLAGALIYNEQFFGPGTRLTVL.

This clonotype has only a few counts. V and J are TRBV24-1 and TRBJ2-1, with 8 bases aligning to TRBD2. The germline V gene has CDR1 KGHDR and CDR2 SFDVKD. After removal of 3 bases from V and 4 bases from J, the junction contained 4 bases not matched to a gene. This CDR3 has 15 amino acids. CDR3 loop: CATSDTSGTYNEQFF. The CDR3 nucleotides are TGTGCCACCAGTGATACTAGCGGAACATACAATGAGCAGTTCTTC.

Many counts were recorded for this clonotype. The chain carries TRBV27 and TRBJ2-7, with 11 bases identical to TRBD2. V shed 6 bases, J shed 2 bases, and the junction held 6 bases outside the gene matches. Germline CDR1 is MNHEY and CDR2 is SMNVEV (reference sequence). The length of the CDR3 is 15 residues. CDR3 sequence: CASSLLAGGTYEQYF. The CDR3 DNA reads TGTGCCAGCAGCCTCTTAGCGGGGGGGACCTACGAGCAGTACTTC.

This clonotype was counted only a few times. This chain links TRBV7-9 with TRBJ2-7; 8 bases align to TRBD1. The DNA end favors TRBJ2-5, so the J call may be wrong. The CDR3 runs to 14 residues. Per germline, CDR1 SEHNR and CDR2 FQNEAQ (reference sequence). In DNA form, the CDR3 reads TGTGCCAGCAGCGCGGGACAGGCGGCTGGGACCCAGTACTTC. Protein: CASSAGQAAGTQYF.

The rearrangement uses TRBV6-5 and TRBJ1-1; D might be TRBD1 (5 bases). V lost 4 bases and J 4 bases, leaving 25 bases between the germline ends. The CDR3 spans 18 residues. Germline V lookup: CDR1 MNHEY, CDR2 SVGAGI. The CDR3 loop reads CASSSSLDSPKASTEAFF. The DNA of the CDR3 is TGTGCCAGCAGTTCGTCCCTAGACAGCCCGAAGGCGAGCACTGAAGCTTTCTTT.

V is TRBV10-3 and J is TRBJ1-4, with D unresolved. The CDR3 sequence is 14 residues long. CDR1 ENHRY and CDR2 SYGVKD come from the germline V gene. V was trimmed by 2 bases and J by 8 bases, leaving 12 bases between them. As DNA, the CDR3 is TGTGCCATCAGTGAGAGCGGGAAGGGCGAAAAACTGTTTTTT. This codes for CAISESGKGEKLFF.

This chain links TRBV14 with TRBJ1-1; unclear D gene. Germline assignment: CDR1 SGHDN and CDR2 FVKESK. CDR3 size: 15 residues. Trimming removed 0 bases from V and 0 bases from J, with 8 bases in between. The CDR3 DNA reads TGTGCCAGCAGCCAAGAGGTCCCCATGAACACTGAAGCTTTCTTT. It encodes CASSQEVPMNTEAFF. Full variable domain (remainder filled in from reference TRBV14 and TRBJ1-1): EAGVTQFPSHSVIEKGQTVTLRCDPISGHDNLYWYRRVMGKEIKFLLHFVKESKQDESGMPNNRFLAERTGGTYSTLKVQPAELEDSGVYFCASSQEVPMNTEAFFGQGTRLTVV.

The CDR3, as DNA: TGCAGTGCTCAAGGACTAGCGGGGGGGCCCTACAATGAGCAGTTCTTC. Translating it yields CSAQGLAGGPYNEQFF. The gene calls are TRBV20-1 and TRBJ2-1; 15 nucleotides match TRBD2. The germline CDR1 and CDR2 sequences are DFQATT and SNEGSKA (reference sequence). V lost 5 bases, J lost 2 bases, and 4 bases stayed unmatched. CDR3 length: 16 amino acids.

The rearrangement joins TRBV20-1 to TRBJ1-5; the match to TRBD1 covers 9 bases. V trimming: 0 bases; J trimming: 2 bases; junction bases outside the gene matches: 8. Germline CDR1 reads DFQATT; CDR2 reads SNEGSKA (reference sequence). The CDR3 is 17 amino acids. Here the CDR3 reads CSARDGSGQGGNQPQHF. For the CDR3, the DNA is TGCAGTGCTAGAGATGGTTCGGGACAGGGAGGCAATCAGCCCCAGCATTTT.

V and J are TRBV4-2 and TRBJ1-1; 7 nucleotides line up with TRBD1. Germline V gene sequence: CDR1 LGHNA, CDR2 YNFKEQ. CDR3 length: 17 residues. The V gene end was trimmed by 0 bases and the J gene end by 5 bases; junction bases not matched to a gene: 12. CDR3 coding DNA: TGTGCCAGCAGCCAAGATGCACAGGGGTATGTCGGGACTGAAGCTTTCTTT. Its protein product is CASSQDAQGYVGTEAFF.

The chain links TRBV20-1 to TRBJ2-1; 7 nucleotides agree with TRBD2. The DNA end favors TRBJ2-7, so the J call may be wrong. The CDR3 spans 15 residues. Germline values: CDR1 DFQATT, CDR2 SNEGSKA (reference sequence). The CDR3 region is CSARDQAGQSNEQYF. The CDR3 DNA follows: TGCAGTGCTAGAGATCAAGCGGGGCAAAGCAATGAGCAGTACTTC.

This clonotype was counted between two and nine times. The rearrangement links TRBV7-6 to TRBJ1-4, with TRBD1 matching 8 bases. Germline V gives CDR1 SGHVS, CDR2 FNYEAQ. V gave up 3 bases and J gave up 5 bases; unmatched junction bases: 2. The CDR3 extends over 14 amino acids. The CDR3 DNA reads TGTGCCAGCAGCTTTCGGACAGGGAATGAAAAACTGTTTTTT. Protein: CASSFRTGNEKLFF.

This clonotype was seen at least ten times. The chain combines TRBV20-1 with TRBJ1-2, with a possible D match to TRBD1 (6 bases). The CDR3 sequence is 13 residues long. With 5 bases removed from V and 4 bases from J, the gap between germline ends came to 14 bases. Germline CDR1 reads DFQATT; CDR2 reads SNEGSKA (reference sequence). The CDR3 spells CSALQGGGYGYTF. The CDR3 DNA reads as TGCAGTGCTTTACAGGGTGGTGGCTATGGCTACACCTTC.

The CDR3 is CSARGVQGPGEQYF. CDR3 nucleotides: TGCAGTGCTAGAGGGGTACAGGGGCCTGGTGAGCAGTACTTC. The chain joins TRBV20-1 to TRBJ2-7, with 7 bases aligning to TRBD1. Trimming removed 1 base from V and 7 bases from J; junction bases left unmatched: 10. Germline loops: CDR1 DFQATT, CDR2 SNEGSKA (reference sequence). The CDR3 has 14 residues.

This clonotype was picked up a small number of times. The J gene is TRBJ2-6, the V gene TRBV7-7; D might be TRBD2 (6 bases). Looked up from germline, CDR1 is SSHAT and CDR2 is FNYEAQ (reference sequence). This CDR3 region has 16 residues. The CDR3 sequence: CASGRVESAGANVLTF. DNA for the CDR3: TGTGCTAGCGGCAGGGTAGAATCCGCTGGGGCCAACGTCCTGACTTTC.

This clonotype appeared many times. The chain's CDR3 is CSASGTSGGSSSYNEQFF. Written as DNA, the CDR3 is TGCAGTGCTAGTGGGACTAGCGGGGGGTCAAGCTCCTACAATGAGCAGTTCTTC. V is TRBV20-1 and J is TRBJ2-1; 15 bases agree with TRBD2. Per the germline V gene, CDR1 is DFQATT and CDR2 is SNEGSKA (reference sequence). Trimming removed 3 bases from V and 0 bases from J; junction bases left unmatched: 6. The CDR3 has 18 residues.

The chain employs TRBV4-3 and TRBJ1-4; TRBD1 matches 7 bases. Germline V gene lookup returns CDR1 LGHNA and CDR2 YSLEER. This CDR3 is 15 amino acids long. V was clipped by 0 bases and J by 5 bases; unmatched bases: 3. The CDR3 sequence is CASSQDRGLNEKLFF. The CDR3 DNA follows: TGCGCCAGCAGCCAAGACAGGGGGTTAAATGAAAAACTGTTTTTT.

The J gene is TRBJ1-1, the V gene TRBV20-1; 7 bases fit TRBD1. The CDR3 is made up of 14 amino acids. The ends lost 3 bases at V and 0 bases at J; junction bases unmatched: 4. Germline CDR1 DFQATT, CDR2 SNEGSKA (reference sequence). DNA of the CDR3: TGCAGTGCTAGCAAGGGACAGCTGAACACTGAAGCTTTCTTT. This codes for CSASKGQLNTEAFF.

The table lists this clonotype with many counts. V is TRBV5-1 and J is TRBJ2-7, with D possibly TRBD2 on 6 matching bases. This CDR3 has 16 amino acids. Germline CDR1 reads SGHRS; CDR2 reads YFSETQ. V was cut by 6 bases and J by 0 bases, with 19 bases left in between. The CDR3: CASNFGGALSSYEQYF. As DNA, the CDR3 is TGCGCCAGCAACTTCGGCGGGGCTCTAAGCTCCTACGAGCAGTACTTC.